The sequence of this T cell receptor (beta chain) was determined in a study of T cell responses to AZD1222 COVID-19 vaccine. Study as a whole: Second-dose intervals of approximately 4 or approximately 12 weeks were pooled.

This clone was found a few times. Its antigen is not identified. Trimming cost V 6 bases and J 11 bases; bases outside gene matches: 9. CDR3 length equals 14 residues. CDR1 MNHEY and CDR2 SVGAGI come from the germline V gene. Points from the study as a whole: White British people made up most donors, females outnumbered males, and clonal diversity was possibly underestimated.

Using immunoSEQ multiplex PCR, the repertoire was profiled, and TCRdb retains in-frame clones only, with some absent. The sample records about 100,000 clones, around nine tenths being singletons. The receptor comes from an adult in good health. V and J are TRBV6-5 and TRBJ2-3; 12 nucleotides align to TRBD2. The material was peripheral blood, obtained on day 0 of AZD1222 vaccination. DNA for the CDR3: TGTGCCAGCAGCCCCACTAGCGGGAGGAGTGTGCAGTATTTT. This translates into CASSPTSGRSVQYF.